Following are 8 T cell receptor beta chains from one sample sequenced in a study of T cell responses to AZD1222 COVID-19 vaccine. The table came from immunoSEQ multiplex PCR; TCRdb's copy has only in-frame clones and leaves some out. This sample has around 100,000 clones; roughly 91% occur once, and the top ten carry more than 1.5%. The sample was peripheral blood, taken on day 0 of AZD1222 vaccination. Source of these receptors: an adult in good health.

CDR3 amino acids: CASSQAVTGDGQPQHF. In DNA, the CDR3 is TGCGCCAGCAGCCAAGCCGTGACCGGGGATGGTCAGCCCCAGCATTTT. This sequence joins TRBV4-1 and TRBJ1-5; D remains ambiguous. Germline V gene sequence: CDR1 MGHRA, CDR2 YSYEKL. The CDR3 runs 16 residues. V was shortened by 1 base and J by 6 bases, with 16 bases between the two germline ends.

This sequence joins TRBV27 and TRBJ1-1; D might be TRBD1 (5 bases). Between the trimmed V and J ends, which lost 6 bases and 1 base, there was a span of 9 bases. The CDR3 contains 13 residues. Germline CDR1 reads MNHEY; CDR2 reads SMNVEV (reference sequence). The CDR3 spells CASRGLSNTEAFF. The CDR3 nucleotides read TGTGCCAGCAGGGGACTCTCGAACACTGAAGCTTTCTTT.

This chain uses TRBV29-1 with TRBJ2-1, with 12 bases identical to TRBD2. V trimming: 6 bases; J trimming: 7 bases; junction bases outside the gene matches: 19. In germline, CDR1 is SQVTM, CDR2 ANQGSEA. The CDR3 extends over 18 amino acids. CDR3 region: CSVAKQTGLAGWGNEQFF. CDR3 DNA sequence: TGCAGCGTGGCGAAACAGACTGGACTAGCGGGGTGGGGGAATGAGCAGTTCTTC.

The CDR3 reads CASSFLAGGGNEQFF. The CDR3 region has the DNA TGTGCCAGCAGCTTCTTAGCGGGAGGGGGGAATGAGCAGTTCTTC. The chain recombines TRBV7-3 with TRBJ2-1; 11 nucleotides line up with TRBD2. Germline V gives CDR1 SGHTA, CDR2 FQGTGA. This CDR3 has 15 amino acids. Unmatched junction bases numbered 5, after V lost 3 bases and J lost 7 bases.

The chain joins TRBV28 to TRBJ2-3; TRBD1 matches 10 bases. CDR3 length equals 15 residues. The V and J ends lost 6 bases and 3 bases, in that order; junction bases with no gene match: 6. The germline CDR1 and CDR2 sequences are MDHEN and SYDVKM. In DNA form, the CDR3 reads TGTGCCAGCAGCGCGGGACAGGGGTGGACAGATACGCAGTATTTT. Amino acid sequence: CASSAGQGWTDTQYF.

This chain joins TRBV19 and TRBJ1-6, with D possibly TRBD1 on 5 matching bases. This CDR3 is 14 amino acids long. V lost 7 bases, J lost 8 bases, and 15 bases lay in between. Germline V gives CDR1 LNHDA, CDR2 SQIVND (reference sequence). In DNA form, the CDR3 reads TGTGCCAGTACCCTCACGGGGGGGGATTCACCCCTCCACTTT. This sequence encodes CASTLTGGDSPLHF.

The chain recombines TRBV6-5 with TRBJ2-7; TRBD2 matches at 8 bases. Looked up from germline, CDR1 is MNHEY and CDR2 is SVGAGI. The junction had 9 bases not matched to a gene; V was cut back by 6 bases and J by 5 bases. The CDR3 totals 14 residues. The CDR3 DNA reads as TGTGCCAGCAGGGACCCGGGACTAGAAAACGAGCAGTACTTC. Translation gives CASRDPGLENEQYF.

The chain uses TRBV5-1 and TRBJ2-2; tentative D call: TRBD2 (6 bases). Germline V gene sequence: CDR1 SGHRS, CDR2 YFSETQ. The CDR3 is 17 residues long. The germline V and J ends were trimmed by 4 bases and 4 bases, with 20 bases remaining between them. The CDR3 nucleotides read TGCGCCAGCAGCCTTCTTCAGGGAGGCGGCGGCACCGGGGAGCTGTTTTTT. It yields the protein CASSLLQGGGGTGELFF.